One TCR beta chain is described in this entry. The antigen remains undetermined. The sample comes from a study of T-cell memory formation after mild COVID-19. TCRdb passed the 5' RACE reads through MiXCR, listing each CDR3 protein once. The sample lists hundreds of thousands of distinct CDR3 sequences; roughly 18% were seen once. The CDR3 runs to 13 residues. The V end lost 9 bases, the J end lost 6 bases, and 17 bases lay between the germline ends. CDR1 is MNHEY and CDR2 is SMNVEV in the germline V gene (reference sequence). Overall study results and limits: The authors left the SARS-CoV-2 specificity of second-wave clones peaking on day 37 unconfirmed. Contracting clones from day 15 to 85 had balanced CD4/CD8; later expanders favoured CD4+.

The chain couples TRBV27 to TRBJ1-1; a weak D match, TRBD1 (5 bases). The sequenced sample consisted of PBMCs or a T cell subset sorted from them (not recorded which). The receptor was derived from an adult woman who had mild COVID-19 (a few samples of this study predate the infection). Cell type and time point are not known. CDR3 residues: CASYRRGYPEAFF. CDR3 coding DNA: TGTGCCAGTTATCGACGGGGGTACCCTGAAGCTTTCTTT.